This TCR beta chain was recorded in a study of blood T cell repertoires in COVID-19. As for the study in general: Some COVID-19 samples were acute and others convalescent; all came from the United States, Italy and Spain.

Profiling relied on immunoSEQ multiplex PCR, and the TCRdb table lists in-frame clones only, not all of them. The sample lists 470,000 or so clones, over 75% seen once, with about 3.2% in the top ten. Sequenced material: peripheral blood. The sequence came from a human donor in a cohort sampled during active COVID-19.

The CDR3 DNA reads TGTGCCAGCAGTAATCGGACAGGGCCCCTACACTCGTTTTTT. It is translated as CASSNRTGPLHSFF. The gene calls are TRBV2 and TRBJ1-4, with 8 bases identical to TRBD1. V lost 5 bases, J lost 16 bases, and 15 bases stayed unmatched. The germline gives CDR1 SNHLY, CDR2 FYNNEI. This CDR3 is 14 amino acids long.